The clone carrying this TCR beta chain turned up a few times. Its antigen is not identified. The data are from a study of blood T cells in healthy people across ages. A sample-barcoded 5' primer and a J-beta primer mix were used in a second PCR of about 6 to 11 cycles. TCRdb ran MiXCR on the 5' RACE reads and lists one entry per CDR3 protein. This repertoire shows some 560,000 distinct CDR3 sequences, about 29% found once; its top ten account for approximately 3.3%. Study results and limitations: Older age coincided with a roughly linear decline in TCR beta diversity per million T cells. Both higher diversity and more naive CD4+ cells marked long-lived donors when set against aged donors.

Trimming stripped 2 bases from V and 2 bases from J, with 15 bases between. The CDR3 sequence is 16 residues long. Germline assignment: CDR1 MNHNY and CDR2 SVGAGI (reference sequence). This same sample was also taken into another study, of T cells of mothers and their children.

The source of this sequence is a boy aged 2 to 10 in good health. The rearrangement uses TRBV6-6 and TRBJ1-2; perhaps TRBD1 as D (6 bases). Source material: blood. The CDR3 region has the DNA TGTGCCAGCAGTTACATCCGGGGGCGTGGGAACTATGGCTACACCTTC. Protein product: CASSYIRGRGNYGYTF.